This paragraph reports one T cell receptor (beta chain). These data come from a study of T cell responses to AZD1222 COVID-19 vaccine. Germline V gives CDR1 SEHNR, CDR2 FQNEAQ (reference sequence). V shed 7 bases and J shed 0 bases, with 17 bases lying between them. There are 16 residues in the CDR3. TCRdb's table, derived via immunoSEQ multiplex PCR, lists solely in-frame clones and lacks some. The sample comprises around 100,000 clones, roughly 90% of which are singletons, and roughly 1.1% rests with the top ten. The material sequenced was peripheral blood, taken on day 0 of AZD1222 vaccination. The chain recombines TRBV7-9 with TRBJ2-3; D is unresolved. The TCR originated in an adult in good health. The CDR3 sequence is CASTKSLSTSTDTQYF. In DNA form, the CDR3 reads TGTGCCAGCACCAAATCCCTTTCTACTAGCACAGATACGCAGTATTTT.